Reported below is one T cell receptor beta chain. Germline V gene sequence: CDR1 SGHRS, CDR2 YFSETQ. The length of the CDR3 is 13 residues. J gave up 6 bases and V 4 bases, and 3 bases lay outside the gene matches. These data come from a study of T cell changes during pregnancy in multiple sclerosis. Profiling relied on immunoSEQ multiplex PCR, and the TCRdb table lists in-frame clones only, not all of them. Of 90,000 to 120,000 clones in the sample, around 93% are singletons; the top ten hold roughly 0.82%. The starting material was peripheral blood, obtained in the third trimester of pregnancy. The clonotype comes from a female donor in good health, enrolled as a control in a pregnancy study. This chain uses TRBV5-1 with TRBJ2-2; 7 bases agree with TRBD1. The CDR3 here is CASSPQGAGELFF. The CDR3 DNA is TGCGCCAGCAGCCCGCAGGGGGCCGGGGAGCTGTTTTTT.